These 18 T cell receptor beta chains were sequenced from one sample in a study of cytomegalovirus exposure and HLA in healthy donors. Primers included in the PCR were 60 Vbeta and 13 Jbeta primers. Profiling relied on immunoSEQ multiplex PCR, and the TCRdb table lists in-frame clones only, not all of them. This repertoire includes roughly 54,000 clones. Sequencing was done on a sample of PBMCs. The receptors were sampled from a woman aged 25 to 39 in good health and CMV-seropositive.

The rearrangement links TRBV9 to TRBJ1-1; D possibly corresponds to TRBD1 (6 bases). The CDR3 is 15 amino acids. The germline CDR1 and CDR2 sequences are SGDLS and YYNGEE. Trimming removed 0 bases from V and 5 bases from J, with 14 bases in between. The CDR3 sequence: CASSVGGGVGTEAFF. In DNA, the CDR3 is TGTGCCAGCAGCGTAGGAGGGGGAGTGGGTACTGAAGCTTTCTTT.

Note on this clone: The germline gene is not matched at one end of the junction; a read error may be the cause. The chain carries TRBV5-1 and TRBJ1-1; 7 bases are a match to TRBD1. Germline CDR1 is SGHRS and CDR2 is YFSETQ. This CDR3 comprises 12 residues. The CDR3 region is CASSEGDRDQDF. In DNA, the CDR3 is TGCGCCAGCAGCGAGGGGGACAGAGATCAAGACTTT. Filled out from reference TRBV5-1 and TRBJ1-1, the complete variable domain reads KAGVTQTPRYLIKTRGQQVTLSCSPISGHRSVSWYQQTPGQGLQFLFEYFSETQRNKGNFPGRFSGRQFSNSRSEMNVSTLELGDSALYLCASSEGDRDQDFGQGTRLTVV.

CDR3 sequence: CASSPGTGVTEAFF. The CDR3 nucleotides read TGTGCCAGCAGCCCCGGGACAGGGGTAACTGAAGCTTTCTTT. The chain couples TRBV11-2 to TRBJ1-1; TRBD1 agrees at 10 bases. Germline values: CDR1 SGHAT, CDR2 FQNNGV. The trim removed 5 bases at V and 5 bases at J, leaving 5 bases unmatched. The CDR3 has 14 residues.

The chain has TRBV12-5 and TRBJ2-1, with D possibly being TRBD2 (6 bases). CDR1 is LGHNT, CDR2 FRNRAP, per germline. V was clipped by 5 bases and J by 3 bases, with 8 bases between them. The CDR3 sequence is 13 residues long. Written as DNA, the CDR3 is TGTGCTAGTGGTACGGGACTCTACAATGAGCAGTTCTTC. Its protein product is CASGTGLYNEQFF. Complete variable domain (other parts from reference TRBV12-5 and TRBJ2-1): DARVTQTPRHKVTEMGQEVTMRCQPILGHNTVFWYRQTMMQGLELLAYFRNRAPLDDSGMPKDRFSAEMPDATLATLKIQPSEPRDSAVYFCASGTGLYNEQFFGPGTRLTVL.

This chain links TRBV7-2 with TRBJ2-3; perhaps TRBD2 as D (6 bases). The V gene's germline CDR1 is SGHTA and CDR2 FQGNSA. The V and J ends lost 6 bases and 2 bases respectively, with 9 bases between them. CDR3 length: 13 amino acids. The CDR3 DNA is TGTGCCAGCAGTAGCGGCCCCACAGATACGCAGTATTTT. Translation: CASSSGPTDTQYF. Supplemented by reference TRBV7-2 and TRBJ2-3, the full variable domain reads GAGVSQSPSNKVTEKGKDVELRCDPISGHTALYWYRQSLGQGLEFLIYFQGNSAPDKSGLPSDRFSAERTGGSVSTLTIQRTQQEDSAVYLCASSSGPTDTQYFGPGTRLTVL.

V gene TRBV29-1 combines with J gene TRBJ2-7; 16 positions agree with TRBD2. The CDR3 extends over 15 amino acids. Trimming removed 6 bases from V and 2 bases from J; junction bases left unmatched: 4. The V gene's germline CDR1 is SQVTM and CDR2 ANQGSEA. CDR3 loop: CSVAGTSGRAYEQYF. In nucleotides, the CDR3 is TGCAGCGTCGCCGGGACTAGCGGGAGGGCCTACGAGCAGTACTTC.

The chain links TRBV6-5 to TRBJ2-4; 7 bases are shared with TRBD1. J lost 5 bases, V lost 6 bases, and 7 bases had no gene match. This CDR3 has 14 amino acids. Germline CDR1 is MNHEY and CDR2 is SVGAGI. The DNA of the CDR3 is TGTGCCAGCAGCCCTACAGGGGTACAAAACATTCAGTACTTC. Protein product: CASSPTGVQNIQYF.

This sequence joins TRBV5-1 and TRBJ2-2; a weak D match, TRBD2 (6 bases). Germline CDR1 and CDR2: SGHRS and YFSETQ. V lost 3 bases to trimming and J lost 3 bases, with 9 bases between them. The CDR3 consists of 14 residues. Here the CDR3 DNA reads TGCGCCAGCAGCTCGGAGGGAGACACCGGGGAGCTGTTTTTT. Protein: CASSSEGDTGELFF.

The chain combines TRBV25-1 with TRBJ1-1, with a possible D match to TRBD1 (6 bases). The germline CDR1 and CDR2 sequences are MGHDK and SYGVNS. The CDR3 is 17 residues long. The ends were cut back, 0 bases at V and 5 bases at J, with 19 bases in the middle. This chain's CDR3 is CASSEYWGRGGRTEAFF. CDR3 coding DNA: TGTGCCAGCAGTGAATATTGGGGCAGGGGAGGGCGGACTGAAGCTTTCTTT.

The V and J genes are TRBV7-2 and TRBJ2-2, with 14 bases lining up with TRBD2. The CDR3 loop spans 16 amino acids. Looked up from germline, CDR1 is SGHTA and CDR2 is FQGNSA. The ends lost 5 bases at V and 4 bases at J; junction bases unmatched: 3. The chain's CDR3 is CASSAGLAGVTGELFF. The CDR3 coding sequence is TGTGCCAGCAGCGCGGGACTAGCGGGAGTCACCGGGGAGCTGTTTTTT.

V is TRBV11-1 and J is TRBJ2-1; 11 bases match TRBD2. This CDR3 has 17 residues. Germline V gene lookup returns CDR1 SGHAT and CDR2 FQDESV (reference sequence). V lost 7 bases to trimming and J lost 4 bases; unmatched junction nucleotides: 12. This chain's CDR3 is CASTQGFLAGGYNEQFF. CDR3 bases: TGTGCCAGCACCCAGGGGTTCCTAGCGGGAGGATACAATGAGCAGTTCTTC.

V gene TRBV9 combines with J gene TRBJ2-7, with a weak D call TRBD1 (5 bases). V lost 3 bases to trimming and J lost 6 bases, with 16 bases between them. Germline-derived CDR1 and CDR2 are SGDLS and YYNGEE. The CDR3 runs 14 residues. CDR3: CASSANWGLGEQYF. CDR3 coding DNA: TGTGCCAGCAGCGCAAACTGGGGCCTGGGCGAGCAGTACTTC.

The J gene is TRBJ2-7, the V gene TRBV5-6, with D perhaps TRBD1 (5 bases). The CDR3 contains 13 residues. Per germline, CDR1 SGHDT and CDR2 YYEEEE. V lost 2 bases, J lost 5 bases, and 11 bases lay in between. CDR3 protein: CASSFGQSHEQYF. CDR3 in DNA: TGTGCCAGCAGCTTCGGACAAAGCCACGAGCAGTACTTC.

The chain joins TRBV5-5 to TRBJ1-2; D remains ambiguous. V lost 0 bases and J lost 4, with 10 bases in between. Germline V gene lookup returns CDR1 SGHKS and CDR2 YYEKEE (reference sequence). The CDR3 is 14 amino acids. The CDR3 loop reads CASSLGPGLYGYTF. The CDR3 DNA sequence: TGTGCCAGCAGCTTGGGTCCAGGCCTCTATGGCTACACCTTC.

V is TRBV9 and J is TRBJ2-3, with D tentatively TRBD2 (6 bases). Trimming removed 4 bases from V and 0 bases from J, with 15 bases in between. There are 16 residues in the CDR3. CDR1 is SGDLS and CDR2 is YYNGEE in the germline V gene. Here the CDR3 reads CASSPRTGDSTDTQYF. In DNA form, the CDR3 reads TGTGCCAGCAGCCCGCGGACGGGGGATAGCACAGATACGCAGTATTTT.

This chain joins TRBV5-1 and TRBJ1-1, with 9 bases identical to TRBD1. V lost 0 bases to trimming and J lost 5 bases; unmatched junction nucleotides: 2. The CDR3 totals 14 residues. CDR1 SGHRS and CDR2 YFSETQ come from the germline V gene. This CDR3 is CASSLATGGTEAFF. CDR3 sequence (DNA): TGCGCCAGCAGCTTGGCGACAGGGGGTACTGAAGCTTTCTTT.

This chain joins TRBV27 and TRBJ2-7, with D unresolved. The CDR3 totals 14 residues. Germline lookup yields CDR1 MNHEY and CDR2 SMNVEV (reference sequence). Trimming took off 3 bases at V and 1 base at J, with 10 bases between the two ends. CDR3 sequence reads: CASSFGSTSYEQYF. In DNA, the CDR3 is TGTGCCAGCAGTTTCGGGTCGACGTCCTACGAGCAGTACTTC.

The chain links TRBV4-2 to TRBJ2-2; TRBD2 matches 13 bases. The V and J ends lost 0 bases and 4 bases, in that order; junction bases with no gene match: 2. The CDR3 totals 17 residues. The germline V gene has CDR1 LGHNA and CDR2 YNFKEQ. The CDR3 reads CASSQDGLAGVTGELFF. CDR3 DNA sequence: TGTGCCAGCAGCCAAGACGGACTAGCGGGAGTCACCGGGGAGCTGTTTTTT.